Listed here are 10 T cell receptor beta chains from one sample, sequenced in a study of shared clonotypes between healthy human individuals (dated by TCRdb to the early 2020s). Receptors were amplified or captured by the immunoSEQ multiplex PCR assay. Held by TCRdb, this immuneACCESS table contains in-frame sequences only and omits some clones. Under half of the omission traces to an unresolved V gene where checked; the cause of the rest is unknown. The sample table records 550,000 to 750,000 clones; under 95% of these occur just once. The ten largest clones add up to roughly 24% of the sample. CD8 naive samples consisted of CD45RO-negative cells that were positively selected for CCR7, yielding a CD45RA+CCR7+ population without TemRA cells. The sample consisted of naive CD8+ T cells sorted from blood. The sample's cell subset or site label is to be understood as: CD45RA+CCR7+. The receptor source for this set is a man aged 25 to 45 in good health.

The chain carries TRBV7-8 and TRBJ2-1; TRBD2 matches 11 bases. With 5 bases clipped from V and 0 bases from J, the junction kept 3 bases outside the gene matches. CDR3 size: 16 residues. The germline gives CDR1 SGHVS, CDR2 FQNEAQ. The CDR3 sequence: CASSMGLAASYNEQFF. CDR3 DNA sequence: TGTGCCAGCAGCATGGGACTAGCGGCCTCCTACAATGAGCAGTTCTTC.

V usage is TRBV7-9 and J usage is TRBJ2-1; 7 nucleotides agree with TRBD2. The trim removed 4 bases at V and 2 bases at J, leaving 11 bases unmatched. Germline CDR1 is SEHNR and CDR2 is FQNEAQ (reference sequence). The CDR3 contains 17 residues. The CDR3 here is CASSSSSSGSTYNEQFF. The CDR3 region has the DNA TGTGCCAGCAGCTCATCTTCTAGCGGTTCTACCTACAATGAGCAGTTCTTC. The full variable domain, completed using reference TRBV7-9 and TRBJ2-1, is DTGVSQNPRHKITKRGQNVTFRCDPISEHNRLYWYRQTLGQGPEFLTYFQNEAQLEKSRLLSDRFSAERPKGSFSTLEIQRTEQGDSAMYLCASSSSSSGSTYNEQFFGPGTRLTVL.

This sequence joins TRBV4-1 and TRBJ2-2, with no clear D. The germline V gene has CDR1 MGHRA and CDR2 YSYEKL. V was pared by 4 bases and J by 3 bases, with 3 bases between. The CDR3 runs 12 residues. The CDR3 bases are TGCGCCAGCAGCCCCTACACCGGGGAGCTGTTTTTT. Amino acids: CASSPYTGELFF.

The rearrangement joins TRBV6-6 to TRBJ2-3, with 9 bases that match TRBD1. V was clipped by 4 bases and J by 2 bases; unmatched bases: 7. Germline CDR1 reads MNHNY; CDR2 reads SVGAGI (reference sequence). The CDR3 contains 16 residues. CDR3 region: CASSSSGQGSTDTQYF. The CDR3 region has the DNA TGTGCCAGCAGTTCTTCTGGACAGGGGTCCACAGATACGCAGTATTTT.

This sequence joins TRBV4-1 and TRBJ2-1, with TRBD1 identical over 8 bases. Germline V CDR1 and CDR2: MGHRA, YSYEKL. The CDR3 extends over 18 amino acids. The V gene end was trimmed by 0 bases and the J gene end by 1 base; junction bases not matched to a gene: 8. The CDR3 DNA reads as TGCGCCAGCAGCCAAGATCTAATCGGGACAGGATCCTACAATGAGCAGTTCTTC. Translating it yields CASSQDLIGTGSYNEQFF.

The chain couples TRBV11-2 to TRBJ2-1; 8 bases match TRBD2. The V gene end was trimmed by 5 bases and the J gene end by 9 bases; junction bases not matched to a gene: 12. The CDR3 consists of 15 residues. Germline V gives CDR1 SGHAT, CDR2 FQNNGV. Here the CDR3 reads CASSPTPAGGGEQFF. CDR3 bases: TGTGCCAGCAGCCCCACTCCGGCGGGAGGCGGTGAGCAGTTCTTC.

The genes are TRBV19 and TRBJ1-1; D is unclear. The CDR3 is 12 residues long. The V and J ends lost 8 bases and 4 bases respectively, with 11 bases between them. CDR1 and CDR2 (germline): LNHDA, SQIVND (reference sequence). CDR3 loop: CASGLEVTEAFF. CDR3 bases: TGTGCCAGTGGTCTGGAGGTCACTGAAGCTTTCTTT. Complete variable domain (other parts from reference TRBV19 and TRBJ1-1): DGGITQSPKYLFRKEGQNVTLSCEQNLNHDAMYWYRQDPGQGLRLIYYSQIVNDFQKGDIAEGYSVSREKKESFPLTVTSAQKNPTAFYLCASGLEVTEAFFGQGTRLTVV.

The chain recombines TRBV7-2 with TRBJ1-2; 7 nucleotides line up with TRBD1. Germline trimming cut 5 bases from V and 6 bases from J; bases unmatched to any gene: 9. This CDR3 contains 14 residues. The germline V gene encodes CDR1 SGHTA and CDR2 FQGNSA. DNA for the CDR3: TGTGCCAGCAGCCTTCCACAGGGGATGGATGGCTACACCTTC. Protein: CASSLPQGMDGYTF.

V and J are TRBV7-8 and TRBJ2-7, with a possible D match to TRBD1 (6 bases). With 1 base removed from V and 4 bases from J, the gap between germline ends came to 14 bases. Germline V gene sequence: CDR1 SGHVS, CDR2 FQNEAQ. The CDR3 is 15 residues long. CDR3 DNA: TGTGCCAGCAGCTTAGAGCGGACAGAGGAGTACGAGCAGTACTTC. Protein product: CASSLERTEEYEQYF. The full variable domain, rest sourced from reference TRBV7-8 and TRBJ2-7, is GAGVSQSPRYKVAKRGQDVALRCDPISGHVSLFWYQQALGQGPEFLTYFQNEAQLDKSGLPSDRFFAERPEGSVSTLKIQRTQQEDSAVYLCASSLERTEEYEQYFGPGTRLTVT.

This sequence joins TRBV14 and TRBJ1-1; tentative D call: TRBD1 (6 bases). Trimming removed 4 bases at V and 4 bases at J, with 13 bases between. Germline CDR1 and CDR2: SGHDN and FVKESK. This CDR3 region has 14 residues. The CDR3 DNA reads TGTGCCAGCAGCCCGACAGGAGTCCTCACTGAAGCTTTCTTT. Encoded protein: CASSPTGVLTEAFF.